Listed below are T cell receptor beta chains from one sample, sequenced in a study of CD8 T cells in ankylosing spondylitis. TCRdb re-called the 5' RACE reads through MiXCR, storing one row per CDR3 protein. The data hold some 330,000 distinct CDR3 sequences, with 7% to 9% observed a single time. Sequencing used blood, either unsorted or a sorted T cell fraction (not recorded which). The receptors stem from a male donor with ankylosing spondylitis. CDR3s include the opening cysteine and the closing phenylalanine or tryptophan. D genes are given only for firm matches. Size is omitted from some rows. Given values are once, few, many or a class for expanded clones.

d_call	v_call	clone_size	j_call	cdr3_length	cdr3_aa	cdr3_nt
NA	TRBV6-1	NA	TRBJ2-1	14	CASTEDRLYNEQFF	TGTGCCAGCACCGAAGACAGGCTCTACAATGAGCAGTTCTTC
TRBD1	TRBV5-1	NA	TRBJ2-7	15	CASTTGTGRFYEQYF	TGCGCCAGCACGACCGGGACAGGGCGTTTCTACGAGCAGTACTTC
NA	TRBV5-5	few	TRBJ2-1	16	CASSSSTRTAYNEQFF	TGTGCCAGCAGCTCGTCCACCCGGACAGCATACAATGAGCAGTTCTTC
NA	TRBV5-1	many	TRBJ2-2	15	CASSRSTTATGELFF	TGCGCCAGCAGCAGATCGACGACAGCTACCGGGGAGCTGTTTTTT
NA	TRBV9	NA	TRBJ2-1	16	CASSVGGASGDNEQFF	TGTGCCAGCAGCGTAGGGGGGGCTAGCGGAGACAATGAGCAGTTCTTC
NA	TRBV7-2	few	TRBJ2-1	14	CARMGRQRFNEQFF	TGTGCCCGGATGGGCCGTCAAAGATTCAATGAGCAGTTCTTC
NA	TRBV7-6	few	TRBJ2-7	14	CASSPHPGAYEQYF	TGTGCCAGCAGCCCCCACCCAGGTGCCTACGAGCAGTACTTC
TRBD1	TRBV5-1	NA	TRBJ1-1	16	CASRMDRERGRTEAFF	TGCGCCAGCAGGATGGACAGGGAGAGGGGACGGACTGAAGCTTTCTTT
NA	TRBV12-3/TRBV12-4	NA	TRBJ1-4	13	CASSFGTNEKLFF	TGTGCCAGCAGTTTTGGAACTAATGAAAAACTGTTTTTT
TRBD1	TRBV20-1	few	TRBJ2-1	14	CSAYRGRGWNEQFF	TGCAGTGCCTACAGGGGGCGAGGCTGGAATGAGCAGTTCTTC
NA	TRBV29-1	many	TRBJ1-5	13	CSVVGQGNQPQHF	TGCAGCGTTGTCGGGCAGGGCAATCAGCCCCAGCATTTT
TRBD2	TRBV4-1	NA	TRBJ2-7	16	CASSQPYSGRASEQYF	TGCGCCAGCAGCCAACCCTATAGCGGGAGGGCCTCCGAGCAGTACTTC
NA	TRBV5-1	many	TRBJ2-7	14	CASSFGLASYEQYF	TGCGCCAGCAGCTTTGGGCTAGCGAGCTACGAGCAGTACTTC
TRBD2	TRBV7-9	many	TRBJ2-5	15	CASSFPSGRGETQYF	TGTGCCAGCAGCTTTCCTAGCGGGAGGGGAGAGACCCAGTACTTC
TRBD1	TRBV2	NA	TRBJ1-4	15	CASSDPTGVYEKLFF	TGTGCCAGCAGCGACCCGACAGGGGTATATGAAAAACTGTTTTTT
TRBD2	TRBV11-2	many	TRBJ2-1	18	CASSSGTSGRRGYNEQFF	TGTGCCAGCAGCTCCGGGACTAGCGGGAGAAGAGGCTACAATGAGCAGTTCTTC
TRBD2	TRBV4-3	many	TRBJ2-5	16	CASSPIAGGPEETQYF	TGCGCCAGCAGCCCAATAGCGGGAGGGCCCGAAGAGACCCAGTACTTC
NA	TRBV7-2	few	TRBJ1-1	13	CASHPSRNTEAFF	TGTGCCAGCCATCCCAGCCGGAACACTGAAGCTTTCTTT
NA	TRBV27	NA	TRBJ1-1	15	CASSVRGVDPLEAFF	TGTGCCAGCAGTGTAAGGGGAGTCGACCCTCTTGAAGCTTTCTTT
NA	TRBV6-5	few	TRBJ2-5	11	CASNFQETQYF	TGTGCCAGTAACTTCCAGGAGACCCAGTACTTC
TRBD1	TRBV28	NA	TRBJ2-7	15	CASGEDRALPYEQYF	TGTGCCAGCGGAGAGGACAGGGCGCTCCCCTACGAGCAGTACTTC
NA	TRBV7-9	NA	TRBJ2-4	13	CASSSGIKNIQYF	TGTGCCAGCAGCTCGGGGATAAAAAACATTCAGTACTTC
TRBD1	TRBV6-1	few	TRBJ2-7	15	CASSRPGQSTLEQYF	TGTGCCAGCAGTCGGCCGGGACAGAGTACGTTGGAGCAGTACTTC
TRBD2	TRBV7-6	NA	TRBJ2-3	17	CASSNPTSGGHRDTQYF	TGTGCCAGCAGTAACCCAACTAGCGGGGGACATCGTGATACGCAGTATTTT
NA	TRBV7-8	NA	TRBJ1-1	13	CASSPQVDWEALF	TGTGCCAGCAGCCCCCAGGTGGACTGGGAGGCTTTGTTT
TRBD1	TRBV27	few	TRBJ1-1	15	CATRQGTARNTEAFF	TGTGCCACCCGACAGGGAACGGCGAGGAACACTGAAGCTTTCTTT
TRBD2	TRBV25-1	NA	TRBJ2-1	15	CASSGTSGSYNEQFF	TGTGCCAGCAGCGGGACTAGCGGGAGCTACAATGAGCAGTTCTTC
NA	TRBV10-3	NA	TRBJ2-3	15	CAIGGDTYSTDTQYF	TGTGCCATCGGGGGGGACACCTACTCCACAGATACGCAGTATTTT
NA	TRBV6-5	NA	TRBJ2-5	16	CASSYSAGFIEETQYF	TGTGCCAGCAGTTACTCGGCAGGGTTTATTGAAGAGACCCAGTACTTC
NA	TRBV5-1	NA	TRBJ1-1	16	CASSAGRPPMNTEAFF	TGCGCCAGCAGCGCGGGACGGCCCCCCATGAACACTGAAGCTTTCTTT
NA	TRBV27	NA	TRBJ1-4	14	CASSQWATNEKLFF	TGTGCCAGCAGCCAGTGGGCAACTAATGAAAAACTGTTTTTT
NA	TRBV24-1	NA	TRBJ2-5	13	CATSQPIQETQYF	TGTGCCACCAGCCAGCCCATCCAAGAGACCCAGTACTTC
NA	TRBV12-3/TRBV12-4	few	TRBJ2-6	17	CASSEQGPNSGANVLTF	TGTGCCAGCAGTGAACAGGGACCCAACTCTGGGGCCAACGTCCTGACTTTC
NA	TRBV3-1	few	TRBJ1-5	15	CASSQGLGDNQPQHF	TGTGCCAGCAGCCAAGGTTTGGGGGACAATCAGCCCCAGCATTTT
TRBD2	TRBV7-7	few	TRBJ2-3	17	CASSLRRREGRADTQYF	TGTGCTAGCAGCTTAAGAAGGAGGGAGGGCCGCGCAGATACGCAGTATTTT
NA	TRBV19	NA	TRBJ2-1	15	CASSTARSSYNEQFF	TGTGCCAGTAGTACGGCACGAAGCTCCTACAATGAGCAGTTCTTC
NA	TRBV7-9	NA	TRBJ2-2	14	CASSPTLNTGELFF	TGTGCCAGCAGCCCGACCCTGAACACCGGGGAGCTGTTTTTT
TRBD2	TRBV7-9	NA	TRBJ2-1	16	CASSPPTSGEYNEQFF	TGTGCCAGCAGCCCTCCGACTAGCGGAGAGTACAATGAGCAGTTCTTC
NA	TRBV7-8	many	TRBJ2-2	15	CASSPGLQNTGELFF	TGTGCCAGCAGTCCGGGACTGCAGAACACCGGGGAGCTGTTTTTT
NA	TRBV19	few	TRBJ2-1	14	CASTSGTGYNEQFF	TGTGCCAGTACCTCCGGGACTGGATACAATGAGCAGTTCTTC
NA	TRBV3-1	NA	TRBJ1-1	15	CASSQLWARGTEAFF	TGTGCCAGCAGCCAACTCTGGGCTAGGGGCACTGAAGCTTTCTTT
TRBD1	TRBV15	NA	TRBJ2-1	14	CATRTGSVGNEQFF	TGTGCCACTCGGACAGGGTCGGTAGGCAATGAGCAGTTCTTC
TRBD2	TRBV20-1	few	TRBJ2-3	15	CSASRGLAATDTQYF	TGCAGTGCTAGTCGTGGCCTAGCGGCCACAGATACGCAGTATTTT
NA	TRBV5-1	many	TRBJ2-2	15	CASSYGQAATGELFF	TGCGCCAGCAGCTACGGTCAGGCGGCCACCGGGGAGCTGTTTTTT
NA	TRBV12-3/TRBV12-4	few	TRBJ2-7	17	CASTAAEGLQRTYEQYF	TGTGCCAGCACCGCAGCCGAGGGCCTCCAGCGAACATACGAGCAGTACTTC
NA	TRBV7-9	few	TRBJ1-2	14	CASSIGGGVYGYTF	TGTGCCAGCAGCATTGGGGGGGGCGTCTATGGCTACACCTTC
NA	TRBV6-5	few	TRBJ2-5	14	CASSVLTGKETQYF	TGTGCCAGCAGTGTACTGACCGGAAAAGAGACCCAGTACTTC
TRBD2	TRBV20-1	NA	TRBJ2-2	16	CSARDILAGNTGELFF	TGCAGTGCTAGAGATATCCTAGCGGGAAACACCGGGGAGCTGTTTTTT
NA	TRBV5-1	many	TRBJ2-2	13	CASSFPRVGELFF	TGCGCCAGCAGCTTTCCCCGGGTCGGGGAGCTGTTTTTT